The rows below give T cell receptor beta chains drawn from one sample of a study of blood T cells in healthy people across ages. MiXCR was run by TCRdb on the 5' RACE reads, yielding one entry per CDR3 protein. Counted here are over 500,000 distinct CDR3 sequences, approximately 52% occurring once; the ten biggest clones make up approximately 13%. The source material was blood. These receptors originate from a woman of 80 years or more in good health. The CDR3 runs from the conserved cysteine through the conserved F or W. Fields, in order: V gene, clone size, J gene, D gene, CDR3 protein, CDR3 DNA. The D gene is left open where the match is weak. Expanded clones get a size class; other rows say once, few or many, or leave the size out.

>TRBV20-1|-|TRBJ1-1|TRBD1
CSAIPGAGGMNTEAFF
TGCAGTGCTATCCCCGGGGCAGGGGGAATGAACACTGAAGCTTTCTTT
>TRBV6-6|many|TRBJ2-5|TRBD1
CASSYSDRGWETQYF
TGTGCCAGCAGTTACTCTGACAGGGGCTGGGAGACCCAGTACTTC
>TRBV5-1|few|TRBJ2-2|TRBD2
CASRSGRANTGELFF
TGCGCCAGCAGGAGCGGGAGGGCGAACACCGGGGAGCTGTTTTTT
>TRBV7-9|many|TRBJ2-3|TRBD2
CASSLERGGQGDTQYF
TGTGCCAGCAGCCTTGAGCGGGGGGGCCAGGGAGATACGCAGTATTTT
>TRBV20-1|-|TRBJ2-5|TRBD1
CSAIDRAQETQYF
TGCAGTGCTATAGACAGGGCGCAAGAGACCCAGTACTTC
>TRBV5-1|-|TRBJ1-6|-
CARSPTAANSPLHF
TGCGCCAGAAGCCCGACAGCAGCCAATTCACCCCTCCACTTT
>TRBV18|few|TRBJ2-2|-
CASSRVAGELFF
TGTGCCAGCTCACGGGTCGCCGGGGAGCTGTTTTTT
>TRBV20-1|many|TRBJ2-3|TRBD2
CSEGVGSSGRTDTQYF
TGCAGCGAGGGAGTAGGGTCTAGCGGACGCACAGATACGCAGTATTTT
>TRBV7-2|many|TRBJ2-5|-
CASSLVAAAQETQYF
TGTGCCAGCAGCTTAGTAGCGGCAGCCCAAGAGACCCAGTACTTC
>TRBV7-7|few|TRBJ2-2|-
CASSPKIGGLRPGELFF
TGTGCCAGCAGCCCGAAGATAGGGGGGCTCAGACCCGGGGAGCTGTTTTTT
>TRBV12-3/TRBV12-4|many|TRBJ2-4|TRBD1
CASRMMGQAPYKNIQYF
TGTGCCAGCAGGATGATGGGACAGGCACCTTACAAAAACATTCAGTACTTC
>TRBV20-1|few|TRBJ1-5|-
CSAPRSCDQPQHF
TGCAGTGCCCCCCGATCCTGTGATCAGCCCCAGCATTTT
>TRBV14|-|TRBJ2-7|TRBD1
CASSQGGQGHYEQYF
TGTGCCAGCAGCCAAGGAGGACAGGGACACTACGAGCAGTACTTC
>TRBV5-1|-|TRBJ2-6|-
CASNSITGASGANVLTF
TGCGCCAGCAACTCGATCACGGGAGCCTCTGGGGCCAACGTCCTGACTTTC
>TRBV3-1|-|TRBJ1-1|-
CASSQETGRVTEVFF
TGTGCCAGCAGCCAAGAGACGGGCAGGGTCACTGAAGTTTTCTTT
>TRBV29-1|-|TRBJ2-1|-
CSPRSSYNEQFF
TGCAGCCCCCGGAGCTCCTACAATGAGCAGTTCTTC
>TRBV9|-|TRBJ2-7|TRBD1
CASSAPQGESSYNEQYF
TGTGCCAGCAGCGCACCGCAGGGGGAGAGCTCCTACAATGAGCAGTACTTC
>TRBV9|once|TRBJ2-1|-
CASSAIDPYKQFF
TGTGCCAGCAGCGCAATCGACCCTTACAAGCAGTTCTTC
>TRBV4-1|-|TRBJ2-3|-
CASSQFGDTQYF
TGCGCCAGCAGCCAATTTGGAGATACGCAGTATTTT
>TRBV27|-|TRBJ2-3|-
CASSASGGEWGDTQYF
TGTGCCAGCAGTGCCTCGGGCGGGGAATGGGGAGATACGCAGTATTTT
>TRBV7-9|-|TRBJ2-7|TRBD2
CASSLVSGPYNEQYF
TGTGCCAGCAGCTTGGTTAGCGGGCCTTACAATGAGCAGTACTTC
>TRBV10-3|-|TRBJ2-5|-
CAAGLYKETQYF
TGTGCCGCGGGGTTGTACAAAGAGACCCAGTACTTC
>TRBV10-3|-|TRBJ1-1|-
CATTSNTEAFF
TGTGCCACAACATCGAACACTGAAGCTTTCTTT
>TRBV12-3/TRBV12-4|-|TRBJ2-7|-
CASSGPTLRSYEQYF
TGTGCCAGCAGTGGACCAACTCTCCGCTCCTACGAGCAGTACTTC
>TRBV7-2|few|TRBJ1-1|-
CASRITRNTEAFF
TGTGCCAGCAGAATAACAAGGAACACTGAAGCTTTCTTT
>TRBV28|once|TRBJ1-2|TRBD1
CASSPRDRDERGYTF
TGTGCCAGCAGTCCCCGGGACAGGGACGAAAGAGGCTACACCTTC
>TRBV14|-|TRBJ2-5|-
CASSQGTYGTQYF
TGTGCCAGCAGCCAAGGGACTTATGGGACCCAGTACTTC
>TRBV6-1|many|TRBJ2-1|-
CATTLVGSSYNEQFF
TGTGCCACCACCCTAGTAGGGAGCTCCTACAATGAGCAGTTCTTC
>TRBV6-1|-|TRBJ1-2|TRBD1
CASSERTGQGSGNGYTF
TGTGCCAGCAGTGAACGAACCGGACAGGGTTCGGGTAATGGCTACACCTTC
>TRBV29-1|-|TRBJ2-3|-
CSDRGFGTDTQYF
TGCAGTGATAGGGGTTTTGGGACAGATACGCAGTATTTT
>TRBV28|many|TRBJ1-2|-
CASGGYYGYTF
TGTGCCAGTGGGGGATACTATGGCTACACCTTC
>TRBV5-1|-|TRBJ2-3|-
CASSLRALAGTDTQYF
TGCGCCAGCAGCTTACGAGCACTGGCTGGCACAGATACGCAGTATTTT
>TRBV29-1|-|TRBJ2-7|-
CSAGPETYEQYF
TGCAGCGCGGGACCTGAGACCTACGAGCAGTACTTC
>TRBV21-1|once|TRBJ2-7|-
CASTTYGTIPHEQYF
TGTGCCAGCACTACGTACGGGACTATTCCCCACGAGCAGTACTTC
>TRBV10-3|once|TRBJ1-1|-
CAISESGGTEAFF
TGTGCCATCAGTGAGTCTGGGGGTACTGAAGCTTTCTTT
>TRBV7-2|-|TRBJ2-7|-
CASSTSFPYEQYF
TGTGCCAGCAGCACGAGTTTTCCCTACGAGCAGTACTTC
>TRBV20-1|many|TRBJ2-3|-
CSATPGTGRGGTQYF
TGCAGTGCTACTCCCGGGACAGGCCGCGGGGGTACGCAGTATTTT
>TRBV12-3/TRBV12-4|few|TRBJ2-3|-
CASSRPGTDTQYF
TGTGCCAGCAGCCGCCCGGGGACAGATACGCAGTATTTT
>TRBV28|-|TRBJ2-7|-
CAIRISDGVPYEQYF
TGTGCCATCCGGATATCGGACGGAGTTCCCTACGAGCAGTACTTC
>TRBV6-5|many|TRBJ2-5|-
CASSYSRTLVETQYF
TGTGCCAGCAGTTACTCCCGGACTTTGGTAGAGACCCAGTACTTC
>TRBV25-1|-|TRBJ1-2|-
CASSEQTRDGYGYTF
TGTGCCAGCAGTGAACAAACTAGGGATGGCTATGGCTACACCTTC
>TRBV7-9|many|TRBJ2-1|TRBD2
CASRKTSGSPYEQFF
TGTGCCAGCAGAAAAACTAGCGGGAGTCCGTATGAGCAGTTCTTC
>TRBV28|many|TRBJ2-7|-
CASSPGYEQYF
TGTGCCAGCAGTCCCGGTTACGAGCAGTACTTC
>TRBV28|many|TRBJ2-3|-
CASIPRVPLRDTQYF
TGTGCCAGTATCCCTAGGGTTCCCCTGAGAGATACGCAGTATTTT